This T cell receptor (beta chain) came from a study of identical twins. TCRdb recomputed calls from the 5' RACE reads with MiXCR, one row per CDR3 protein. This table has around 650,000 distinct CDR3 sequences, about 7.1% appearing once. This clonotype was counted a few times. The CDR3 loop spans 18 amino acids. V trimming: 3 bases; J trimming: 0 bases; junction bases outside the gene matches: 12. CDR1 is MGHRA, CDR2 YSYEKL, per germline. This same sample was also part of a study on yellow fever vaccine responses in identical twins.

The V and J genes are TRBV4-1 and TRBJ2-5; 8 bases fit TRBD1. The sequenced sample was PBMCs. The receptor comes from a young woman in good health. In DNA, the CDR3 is TGCGCCAGCAGCCAGTTGGGACAGGCCGGGTCGTACCAAGAGACCCAGTACTTC. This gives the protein CASSQLGQAGSYQETQYF.